This T cell receptor beta chain was found in a study of patients with pleural tuberculosis. MiXCR, applied by TCRdb to the reads, yields one record per CDR3 protein. The repertoire holds nearly 30,000 distinct CDR3 sequences, with 15% to 20% as singletons. V lost 0 bases and J lost 5; bases outside the gene matches: 5. There are 18 residues in the CDR3. Per germline, CDR1 MNHEY and CDR2 SVGAGI. This clonotype was detected only a few times. The sample comprised peripheral blood. The clonotype originates from a human donor with pleural tuberculosis. The chain joins TRBV6-5 to TRBJ2-1; 15 bases align to TRBD2. The CDR3 sequence: CASSYSGLAGGPDNEQFF. The CDR3 nucleotides are TGTGCCAGCAGTTACTCCGGACTAGCGGGGGGGCCTGACAATGAGCAGTTCTTC.